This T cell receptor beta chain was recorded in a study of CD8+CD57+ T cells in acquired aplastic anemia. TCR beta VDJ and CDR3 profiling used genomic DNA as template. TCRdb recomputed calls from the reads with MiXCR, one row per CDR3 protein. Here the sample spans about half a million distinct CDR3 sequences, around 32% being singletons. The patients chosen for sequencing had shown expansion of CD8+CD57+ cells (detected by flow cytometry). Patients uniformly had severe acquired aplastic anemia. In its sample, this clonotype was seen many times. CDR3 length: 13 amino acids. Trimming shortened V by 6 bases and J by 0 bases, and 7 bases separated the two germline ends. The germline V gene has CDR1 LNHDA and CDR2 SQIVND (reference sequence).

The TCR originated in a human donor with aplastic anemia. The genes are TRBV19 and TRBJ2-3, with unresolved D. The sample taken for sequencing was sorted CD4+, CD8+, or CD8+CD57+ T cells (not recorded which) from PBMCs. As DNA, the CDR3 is TGTGCCAGTAGATTGACTAGCACAGATACGCAGTATTTT. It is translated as CASRLTSTDTQYF. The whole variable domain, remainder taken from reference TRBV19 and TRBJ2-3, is DGGITQSPKYLFRKEGQNVTLSCEQNLNHDAMYWYRQDPGQGLRLIYYSQIVNDFQKGDIAEGYSVSREKKESFPLTVTSAQKNPTAFYLCASRLTSTDTQYFGPGTRLTVL.